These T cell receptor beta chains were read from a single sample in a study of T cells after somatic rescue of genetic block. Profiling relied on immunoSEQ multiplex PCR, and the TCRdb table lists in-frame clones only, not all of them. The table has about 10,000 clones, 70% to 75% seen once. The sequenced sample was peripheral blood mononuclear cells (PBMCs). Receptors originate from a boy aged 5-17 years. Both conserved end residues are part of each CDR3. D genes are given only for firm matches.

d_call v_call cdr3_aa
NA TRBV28 CASSLIWRGRSTEAFF
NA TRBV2 CASSVIGTEAFF
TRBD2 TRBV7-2 CVSSPRGIAGAPDTQYF
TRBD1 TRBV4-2 CASSHYGTGGNEQYF
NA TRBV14 CASSPGPGEQYF
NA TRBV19 CASSIGRGGPYGYTF
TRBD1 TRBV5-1 CASSLGQGSEQYF
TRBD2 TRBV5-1 CASSLQAGGNEQYF
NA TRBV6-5 CASSYGQGAAKNIQYF
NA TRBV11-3 CASSLIARYQETQYF
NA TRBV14 CASSQVVGTTEAFF
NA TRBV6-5 CASSYGGFNEQFF
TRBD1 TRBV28 CASSLGTGLGNQPQHF
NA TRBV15 CATSRGGVKNYGYTF
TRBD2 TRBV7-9 CASSDRLAGSYNEQFF
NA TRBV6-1 CAGYGYTF
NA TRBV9 CASSLTGIGRSPLHF
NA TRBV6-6 CASSHSNYEQYF
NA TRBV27 CASSHGTQETQYF
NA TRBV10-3 CAISALATGNTEAFF
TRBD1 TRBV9 CASSAGQGFTEAFF
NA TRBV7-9 CASSSRASNEKLFF
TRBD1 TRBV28 CASSSTGDYEQYF
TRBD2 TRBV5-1 CASSPRTSLNTGELFF
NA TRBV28 CASMDPVGPPSYEQYF
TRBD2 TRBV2 CASSGTSGGRETQYF
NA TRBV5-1 CASVTGETSTDTQYF
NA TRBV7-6 CASSLRELSTDTQYF
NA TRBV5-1 CASSLGVSGFEQYF
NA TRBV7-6 CASSFGPGSGYTF
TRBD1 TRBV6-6 CASTLGTGGKVTEAFF
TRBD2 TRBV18 CASSPNSGARGTGELFF
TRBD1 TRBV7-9 CASSYRQGGNTEAFF
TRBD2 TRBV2 CASGLAETYEQYF
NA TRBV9 CASSVGVAKNIQYF
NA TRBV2 CASSSFDRTVEQYF
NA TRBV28 CASSRWDYEQFF
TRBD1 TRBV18 CASSPRTGMDTQYF
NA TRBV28 CASSSPRTLTFYEQYF
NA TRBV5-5 CASSLFDYEQYF
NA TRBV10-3 CAISNPPGRGSYNEQFF